This T cell receptor beta chain was identified in a study of T cell responses to AZD1222 COVID-19 vaccine. On the study more broadly: Pooling was applied to second doses at about 4 or about 12 weeks.

Assay used: immunoSEQ multiplex PCR; TCRdb lists only in-frame clones, some missing. The table has 110,000 to 150,000 clones, about 87% seen once; the top ten hold more than 5.5%. V lost 0 bases and J 14 bases, leaving 13 bases between the germline ends. This CDR3 has 12 amino acids. Germline loops: CDR1 LNHNV, CDR2 YYDKDF (reference sequence). The receptor was derived from an adult in good health. Sequencing used peripheral blood, obtained on day 0 of AZD1222 vaccination. The chain joins TRBV15 to TRBJ1-2; D may be TRBD1 (6 bases). The CDR3 here is CATSRDFTGYTF. The CDR3 DNA is TGTGCCACCAGCAGAGATTTTACAGGGTATACCTTC.